A selection of T cell receptor beta chains follows, all from one sample in a study of beta chain features in type 1 diabetes. Repertoires were generated with immunoSEQ multiplex PCR, while TCRdb's copy carries only in-frame clones and drops some. In the table there are around 650,000 clones, approximately 13% of which are singletons. Material: naive CD4+ T cells from blood. Source of these receptors: a man aged 30 to 39 with type 1 diabetes. Each CDR3 is given with its conserved first and last residue. D genes are given only for firm matches. Size values are once, few and many counts, or a class for expanded clones, and some rows have none.

>TRBJ2-7|few|TRBD1|TRBV13|15
CASSSSGTESYEQYF
TGTGCCAGCAGCTCATCCGGGACAGAATCATACGAGCAGTACTTC
>TRBJ2-7|few|-|TRBV6-5|14
CASSPRRLNYEQYF
TGTGCCAGCAGTCCCAGGCGCCTAAACTACGAGCAGTACTTC
>TRBJ2-3|few|-|TRBV30|14
CAWSKQGSTDTQYF
TGTGCCTGGAGCAAACAGGGAAGCACAGATACGCAGTATTTT
>TRBJ1-6|few|TRBD1|TRBV28|14
CASISRGPYSPLHF
TGTGCCAGCATCTCCAGGGGGCCCTATTCACCCCTCCACTTT
>TRBJ1-3|few|-|TRBV29-1|13
CSVDSRAGNTIYF
TGCAGCGTTGATTCCAGGGCTGGAAACACCATATATTTT
>TRBJ1-2|-|-|TRBV7-6|16
CASSLVVGGQHYGYTF
TGTGCCAGCAGCTTAGTTGTCGGGGGGCAACACTATGGCTACACCTTC
>TRBJ1-2|few|-|TRBV19|13
CASSIMAGRGYTF
TGTGCCAGTAGTATAATGGCAGGGCGAGGCTACACCTTC
>TRBJ2-3|-|-|TRBV7-9|15
CASSPKQRLTDTQYF
TGTGCCAGCAGCCCAAAACAGCGGCTCACAGATACGCAGTATTTT
>TRBJ2-3|-|-|TRBV7-3|13
CASSFGQSDTQYF
TGTGCCAGCAGCTTTGGACAATCGGATACGCAGTATTTT
>TRBJ2-5|few|TRBD1|TRBV6-1|15
CASSEHPGQGETQYF
TGTGCCAGCAGTGAACATCCGGGACAGGGGGAGACCCAGTACTTC
>TRBJ2-1|few|TRBD2|TRBV5-1|16
CASSFLTSGGYNEQFF
TGCGCCAGCAGCTTCCTGACTAGCGGGGGCTACAATGAGCAGTTCTTC
>TRBJ1-2|few|-|TRBV2|11
CASSEHYGYTF
TGTGCCAGCAGTGAGCACTATGGCTACACCTTC
>TRBJ1-2|-|TRBD1|TRBV29-1|12
CSVQGANYGYTF
TGCAGCGTGCAGGGGGCGAACTATGGCTACACCTTC
>TRBJ1-2|-|-|TRBV2|14
CASSYRAPNYGYTF
TGTGCCAGCAGTTACAGGGCTCCTAACTATGGCTACACCTTC
>TRBJ2-2|-|TRBD1|TRBV7-2|15
CASRLGQGNTGELFF
TGTGCCAGCAGACTAGGACAGGGAAACACCGGGGAGCTGTTTTTT
>TRBJ2-1|few|-|TRBV9|13
CASSEASYNEQFF
TGTGCCAGCAGCGAGGCCTCCTACAATGAGCAGTTCTTC
>TRBJ2-2|few|-|TRBV28|14
CASSLYPNTGELFF
TGTGCCAGCAGTTTATACCCAAACACCGGGGAGCTGTTTTTT
>TRBJ2-6|-|-|TRBV4-1|17
CASSRGTAYSGANVLTF
TGCGCCAGCAGCCGGGGGACGGCTTACTCTGGGGCCAACGTCCTGACTTTC
>TRBJ2-7|-|-|TRBV12-5|14
CASGFGVMAYEQYF
TGTGCTAGTGGTTTCGGGGTAATGGCCTACGAGCAGTACTTC
>TRBJ2-5|few|-|TRBV19|12
CASSMERETQYF
TGTGCCAGTAGTATGGAGAGGGAGACCCAGTACTTC
>TRBJ1-5|-|TRBD1|TRBV5-6|16
CASSHGQGASNQPQHF
TGTGCCAGCAGTCATGGACAGGGGGCGAGCAATCAGCCCCAGCATTTT
>TRBJ2-7|-|TRBD1|TRBV6-6|14
CASSSPGQGGEQYF
TGTGCCAGCAGTAGTCCGGGACAGGGCGGCGAGCAGTACTTC
>TRBJ1-1|-|-|TRBV7-9|15
CASSFSRDPGTEAFF
TGTGCCAGCAGCTTCAGCCGGGACCCCGGGACTGAAGCTTTCTTT
>TRBJ2-5|few|-|TRBV11-2|15
CASSLNVLPQETQYF
TGTGCCAGCAGCTTAAACGTCCTCCCACAGGAGACCCAGTACTTC
>TRBJ2-1|few|-|TRBV29-1|13
CSAGGRHYNEQFF
TGCAGCGCTGGGGGCAGACATTACAATGAGCAGTTCTTC
>TRBJ1-2|few|TRBD1|TRBV4-3|13
CASSQTGETGYTF
TGCGCCAGCAGCCAAACAGGGGAGACTGGCTACACCTTC
>TRBJ1-1|-|-|TRBV7-9|13
CASSRDRNTEAFF
TGTGCCAGCAGCCGAGATAGGAACACTGAAGCTTTCTTT
>TRBJ2-7|few|TRBD1|TRBV25-1|17
CASSGAGAGQGAYEQYF
TGTGCCAGCAGTGGTGCAGGAGCGGGACAGGGCGCCTACGAGCAGTACTTC
>TRBJ2-2|few|TRBD2|TRBV11-2|16
CASSFLAGIRGGELFF
TGTGCCAGCAGCTTTCTAGCGGGGATCCGAGGCGGGGAGCTGTTTTTT
>TRBJ2-7|few|TRBD1|TRBV4-1|15
CASSFPGQGGNEQYF
TGCGCCAGCAGCTTTCCGGGACAGGGAGGCAACGAGCAGTACTTC
>TRBJ2-3|-|-|TRBV7-9|16
CASSLGPGKSPDTQYF
TGTGCCAGCAGCTTAGGTCCAGGGAAGAGCCCAGATACGCAGTATTTT
>TRBJ1-2|few|TRBD1|TRBV10-3|13
CAISHRTGDGYTF
TGTGCCATCTCCCATAGGACAGGGGATGGCTACACCTTC
>TRBJ2-1|-|-|TRBV29-1|14
CSFRGNWYPVRQFF
TGCAGCTTCCGGGGCAATTGGTACCCCGTTAGGCAGTTCTTC
>TRBJ1-6|-|-|TRBV18|16
CASSPTSGLLGSPLHF
TGTGCCAGCTCCCCAACCTCAGGGCTGTTGGGTTCACCCCTCCACTTT
>TRBJ1-4|few|-|TRBV25-1|14
CASSTGPANEKLFF
TGTGCCAGCAGTACCGGACCGGCTAATGAAAAACTGTTTTTT
>TRBJ2-1|-|TRBD2|TRBV4-3|16
CASSQLRLAGGIEQFF
TGCGCCAGCAGCCAATTACGACTAGCGGGGGGGATTGAGCAGTTCTTC
>TRBJ1-5|few|TRBD1|TRBV6-5|15
CASSWDRPSNQPQHF
TGTGCCAGCAGTTGGGACAGACCTAGCAATCAGCCCCAGCATTTT
>TRBJ1-1|few|-|TRBV4-3|14
CASSQGTVNTEAFF
TGCGCCAGCAGCCAAGGGACAGTGAACACTGAAGCTTTCTTT
>TRBJ1-2|-|-|TRBV28|16
CASSPPSSGDDYGYTF
TGTGCCAGCAGTCCTCCATCGTCGGGGGACGACTATGGCTACACCTTC
>TRBJ1-6|few|-|TRBV11-3|13
CASSTRMGTPLHF
TGTGCCAGCAGCACTAGAATGGGGACACCCCTCCACTTT
>TRBJ1-1|-|-|TRBV4-3|15
CASSQDPGVNTEAFF
TGCGCCAGCAGCCAAGACCCAGGGGTGAACACTGAAGCTTTCTTT
>TRBJ1-3|-|TRBD1|TRBV5-6|15
CASSQDRGPGNTIYF
TGTGCCAGCAGCCAGGACAGGGGGCCTGGAAACACCATATATTTT
>TRBJ1-6|-|-|TRBV19|14
CASSPGRESSSLHF
TGTGCCAGTAGTCCAGGAAGGGAGTCGTCCTCCCTCCACTTT
>TRBJ2-1|few|-|TRBV4-3|16
CASSQVSGHSYNEQFF
TGCGCCAGCAGCCAAGTATCGGGACACTCCTACAATGAGCAGTTCTTC
>TRBJ1-2|-|-|TRBV5-1|14
CASSLESSYYGYTF
TGCGCCAGCAGCTTGGAAAGCTCTTACTATGGCTACACCTTC
>TRBJ1-3|few|-|TRBV28|14
CASSLGGSGNTIYF
TGTGCCAGCAGTTTGGGCGGCTCTGGAAACACCATATATTTT
>TRBJ2-4|few|-|TRBV7-2|14
CASSLLGSTDIQYF
TGTGCCAGCAGCTTACTAGGCTCTACGGACATTCAGTACTTC
>TRBJ2-3|few|TRBD2|TRBV5-4|16
CASSPPLASGPDTQYF
TGTGCCAGCAGCCCACCTTTGGCTAGCGGCCCCGATACGCAGTATTTT
>TRBJ2-1|-|TRBD1|TRBV7-3|14
CASSPDRGNNEQFF
TGTGCCAGCAGCCCAGACAGGGGGAACAATGAGCAGTTCTTC
>TRBJ1-4|few|-|TRBV7-6|15
CASSLVAGSNEKLFF
TGTGCCAGCAGCTTAGTGGCAGGCTCGAATGAAAAACTGTTTTTT
>TRBJ2-4|-|TRBD1|TRBV18|16
CASSWGQGRTKNIQYF
TGTGCCAGCTCCTGGGGACAGGGGAGAACCAAAAACATTCAGTACTTC
>TRBJ2-5|-|-|TRBV6-6|13
CASSSRDIETQYF
TGTGCCAGCAGTAGCCGGGACATAGAGACCCAGTACTTC
>TRBJ1-5|few|-|TRBV7-2|13
CASSLGINQPQHF
TGTGCCAGCAGCTTAGGGATCAATCAGCCCCAGCATTTT
>TRBJ2-1|-|TRBD1|TRBV7-8|15
CASSPDRASYNEQFF
TGTGCCAGCAGCCCGGACAGGGCCTCCTACAATGAGCAGTTCTTC
>TRBJ1-5|-|TRBD1|TRBV7-2|14
CASSIRQGDQPQHF
TGTGCCAGCAGCATTAGACAGGGCGATCAGCCCCAGCATTTT